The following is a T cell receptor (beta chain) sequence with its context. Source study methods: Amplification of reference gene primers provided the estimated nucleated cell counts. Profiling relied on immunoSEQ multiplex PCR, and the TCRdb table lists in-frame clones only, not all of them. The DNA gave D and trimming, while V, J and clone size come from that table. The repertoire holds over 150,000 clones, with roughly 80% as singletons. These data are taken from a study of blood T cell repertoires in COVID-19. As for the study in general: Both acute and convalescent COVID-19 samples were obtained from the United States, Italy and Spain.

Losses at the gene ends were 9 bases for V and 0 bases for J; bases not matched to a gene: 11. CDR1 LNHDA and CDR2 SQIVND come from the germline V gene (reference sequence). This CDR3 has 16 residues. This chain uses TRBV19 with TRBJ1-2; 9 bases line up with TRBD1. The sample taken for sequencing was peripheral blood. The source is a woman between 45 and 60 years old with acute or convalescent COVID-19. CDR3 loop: CASLTGTGLSNYGYTF. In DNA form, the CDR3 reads TGTGCCAGCCTAACCGGGACAGGGCTATCTAACTATGGCTACACCTTC. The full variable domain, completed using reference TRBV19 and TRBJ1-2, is DGGITQSPKYLFRKEGQNVTLSCEQNLNHDAMYWYRQDPGQGLRLIYYSQIVNDFQKGDIAEGYSVSREKKESFPLTVTSAQKNPTAFYLCASLTGTGLSNYGYTFGSGTRLTVV.